The clone carrying this T cell receptor beta chain showed up just a few times. These data come from a study of blood T cell repertoires in COVID-19. For the study at large: Material from acute and convalescent COVID-19 was sourced from the United States, Italy and Spain. T cells, B-cell-depleted T cells, or PBMCs supplied cDNA or gDNA.

In the study's own analysis: Amplified reference gene primers provided the basis for estimating nucleated cell counts. Generated by immunoSEQ multiplex PCR, the TCRdb table keeps only in-frame clones and is missing some. V, J and clone size reflect that table, while D and trimming were determined from the DNA. The sample lists approximately 90,000 clones; 75% to 85% were seen once. The material sequenced was peripheral blood. This receptor was identified in a man aged 55 to 69 with acute or convalescent COVID-19.

CDR3 nucleotides: TGTGCCAGCAGATGGGGGGAGGTCAGAAATTCACCCCTCCACTTT. Its translation is CASRWGEVRNSPLHF. The rearrangement uses TRBV6-5 and TRBJ1-6; TRBD1 might be the D (5 bases). CDR1 and CDR2 (germline): MNHEY, SVGAGI. Trimming took off 6 bases at V and 7 bases at J, with 16 bases between the two ends. The CDR3 has 15 amino acids.